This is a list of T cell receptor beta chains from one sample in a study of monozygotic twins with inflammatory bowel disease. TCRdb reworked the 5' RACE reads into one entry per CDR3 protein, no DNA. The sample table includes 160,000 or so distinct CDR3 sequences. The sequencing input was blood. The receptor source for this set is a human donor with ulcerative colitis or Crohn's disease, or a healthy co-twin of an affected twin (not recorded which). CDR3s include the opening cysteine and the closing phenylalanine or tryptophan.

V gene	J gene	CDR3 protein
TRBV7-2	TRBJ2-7	CASSLESGGHEQYF
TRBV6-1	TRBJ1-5	CASSEREGSNQPQHF
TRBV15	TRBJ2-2	CATSRETDGELFF
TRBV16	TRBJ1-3	CASSQSPLDSGNTIYF
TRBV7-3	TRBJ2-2	CASSLAGGPRTGELFF
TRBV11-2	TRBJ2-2	CASSRDRSGELFF
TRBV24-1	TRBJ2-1	CATSGGEGSYNEQFF
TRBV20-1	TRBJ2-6	CSALVGTVTSGANVLTF
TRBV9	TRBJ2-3	CASSYGTSTDTQYF
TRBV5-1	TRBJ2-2	CASSLFPGGDTGELFF
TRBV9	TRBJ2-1	CASSPRTSEHNEQFF
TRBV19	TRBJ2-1	CASSLPMDSYNEQFF
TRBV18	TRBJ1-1	CASSGQSNTEAFF
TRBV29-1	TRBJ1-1	CSVETGANTEAFF
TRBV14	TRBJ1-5	CASSSRDRGYQPQHF
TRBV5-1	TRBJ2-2	CASSLRGARDGELFF
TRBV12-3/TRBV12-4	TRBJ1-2	CASSLSAEALYGYTF
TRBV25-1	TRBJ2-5	CASSAPQGTQYF
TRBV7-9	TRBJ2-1	CASSPNGYNEQFF
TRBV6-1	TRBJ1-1	CASRAPAQGEAFF
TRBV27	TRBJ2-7	CASSAFLAVVYEQYF
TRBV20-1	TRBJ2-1	CSARDSKDPAFNEQFF
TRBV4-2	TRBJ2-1	CASSQVSGGASYNEQFF
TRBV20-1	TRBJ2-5	CSAPIPGQETQYF
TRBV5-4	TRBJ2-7	CASSLGARGGYEQYF
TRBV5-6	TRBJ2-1	CASSMGQEQFF
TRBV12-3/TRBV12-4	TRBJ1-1	CASSPGQGTEAFF
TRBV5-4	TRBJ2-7	CASSYRDRAAEQYF
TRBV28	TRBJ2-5	CASSTQDYLETQYF
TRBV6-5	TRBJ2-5	CASSYGIAQETQYF
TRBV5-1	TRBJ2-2	CASSLDTSLDTGELFF
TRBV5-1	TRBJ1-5	CASSLVGGHNQPQHF
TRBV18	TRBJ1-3	CASSPNYSGNTIYF
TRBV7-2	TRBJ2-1	CAGSSFSSYNEQFF
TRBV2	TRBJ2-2	CASSVIGYTGELFF
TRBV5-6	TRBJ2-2	CASSLARTSGRKAGELFF
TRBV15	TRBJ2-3	CATSRVTGRPADTQYF
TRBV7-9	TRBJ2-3	CASSLSAILADTQYF
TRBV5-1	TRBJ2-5	CASSLGQIWETQYF
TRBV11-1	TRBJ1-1	CASSLPVNTEAFF
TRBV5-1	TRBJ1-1	CASSLVTPDLNTEAFF
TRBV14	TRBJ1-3	CASSESGNTIYF
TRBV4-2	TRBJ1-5	CASSRSGGDQPQHF
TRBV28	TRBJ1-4	CASSSPGTANEKLFF
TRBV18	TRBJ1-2	CASSPRIDGFSYGYTF
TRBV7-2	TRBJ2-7	CASSWAFLAGVDYEQYF